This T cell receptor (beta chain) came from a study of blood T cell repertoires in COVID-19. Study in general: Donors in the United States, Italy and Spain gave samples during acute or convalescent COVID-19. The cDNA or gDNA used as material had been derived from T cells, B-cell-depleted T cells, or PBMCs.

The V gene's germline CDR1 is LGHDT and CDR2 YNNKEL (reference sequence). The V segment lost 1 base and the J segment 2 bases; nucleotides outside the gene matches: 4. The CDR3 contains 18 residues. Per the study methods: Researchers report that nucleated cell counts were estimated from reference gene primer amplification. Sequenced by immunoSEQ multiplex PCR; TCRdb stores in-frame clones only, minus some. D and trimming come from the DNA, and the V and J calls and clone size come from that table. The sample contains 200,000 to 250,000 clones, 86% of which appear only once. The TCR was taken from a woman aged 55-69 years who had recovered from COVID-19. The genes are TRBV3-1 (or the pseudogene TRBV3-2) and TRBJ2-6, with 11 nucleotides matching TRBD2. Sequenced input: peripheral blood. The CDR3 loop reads CASSQGLAGIAGANVLTF. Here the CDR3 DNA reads TGTGCCAGCAGCCAAGGACTAGCGGGGATAGCTGGGGCCAACGTCCTGACTTTC.